These T cell receptor beta chains were read from a single sample in a study of PD-1 blockade in classical Hodgkin lymphoma. The repertoire was sequenced with immunoSEQ multiplex PCR; TCRdb's copy has only in-frame clones and lacks some. The sample carries 100,000 to 120,000 clones, roughly nine tenths recorded once. This specimen consisted of peripheral blood mononuclear cells (PBMCs), obtained before the second cycle of nivolumab. The receptors derive from a human donor with classical Hodgkin lymphoma. Both conserved end residues are trimmed from each CDR3. The D gene is left open where the match is weak. Clone size, where shown, is once, few, many, or a class for clones that have expanded.

j_gene,d_gene,abundance,v_gene,CDR3aa
TRBJ2-3,NA,few,TRBV30,AWTRGTDTQY
TRBJ2-1,NA,NA,TRBV7-2,ASSLIGALLGNEQF
TRBJ2-7,NA,NA,TRBV14,ASSHGLARREQY
TRBJ1-1,NA,NA,TRBV2,ASKFSGAEAF
TRBJ1-2,TRBD1,NA,TRBV19,ASSLIPSGTGGRGYT
TRBJ1-2,NA,NA,TRBV6-6,ASSYGRHGYT
TRBJ1-1,TRBD1,NA,TRBV19,ASSIVDRGGTEAF
TRBJ2-7,NA,NA,TRBV6-5,AGHEAGVYEQY
TRBJ2-7,TRBD2,once,TRBV6-5,ASSAGLDPYEQY
TRBJ2-1,NA,NA,TRBV5-6,ASSFLYNEQF
TRBJ2-1,NA,NA,TRBV30,AWSGVRDPPGWEQF
TRBJ2-3,NA,NA,TRBV15,ATSIRLVGDTQY
TRBJ2-1,NA,NA,TRBV18,ASSPPSVHEQF
TRBJ1-4,NA,NA,TRBV19,ASRQGLNEKLF
TRBJ2-1,NA,NA,TRBV7-9,ASSLAGTNEQF
TRBJ2-5,NA,NA,TRBV30,AWTLTGRETQY
TRBJ2-1,NA,NA,TRBV6-6,ASRKDIEQF
TRBJ2-5,NA,NA,TRBV30,AWSVQRETQY
TRBJ1-1,NA,NA,TRBV10-1,ASSEISSDTEAF
TRBJ1-1,NA,NA,TRBV7-2,ASSDQMNTEAF
TRBJ1-2,NA,NA,TRBV18,ASSGQGNYGYT
TRBJ1-1,NA,NA,TRBV7-8,ASSLAEENTEAF
TRBJ2-2,NA,NA,TRBV4-3,ASSHRGTGELF
TRBJ2-1,NA,NA,TRBV5-6,ASSSRGTYNEQF
TRBJ2-7,TRBD2,NA,TRBV5-4,ASSLGTSGLSSYEQY
TRBJ1-1,TRBD1,NA,TRBV2,ASRTGMNTEAF
TRBJ1-2,TRBD1,NA,TRBV4-2,ASSPGDSYGYT
TRBJ2-7,TRBD2,NA,TRBV5-1,ASSLLSWRESIYEQY